The clone carrying this TCR beta chain was seen repeatedly, ten times or more. This entry comes from a study of T cells in Graves' hyperthyroidism and ophthalmopathy. About the study: Peripheral blood samples were taken at initial diagnosis, prior to any treatment.

In germline, CDR1 is SEHNR, CDR2 FQNEAQ (reference sequence). The CDR3 loop spans 16 amino acids. With 4 bases clipped from V and 5 bases from J, the junction kept 10 bases outside the gene matches. The TCR beta CDR3 regions underwent amplification using RNA transcripts as the source. A set of HTBI primers served as the primers for a first-round RT-PCR of the TCR CDR3. Each CDR3 protein is one row after TCRdb ran MiXCR on the multiplex PCR reads. Of 300,000 to 350,000 distinct CDR3 sequences in the sample, around 20% are singletons; the top ten hold 50%. V and J are TRBV7-9 and TRBJ1-5; 8 nucleotides match TRBD1. This receptor was taken from a woman in her fifties or sixties with Graves' hyperthyroidism. The sequenced sample was blood. The CDR3 region is CASSYGQGGLDQPQHF. Written as DNA, the CDR3 is TGTGCCAGCAGCTACGGACAGGGTGGTTTGGATCAGCCCCAGCATTTT.